The sequence of this T cell receptor (beta chain) was determined in a study of T cell repertoires in cytomegalovirus infection. Study-level background: Indications of both CMV infection and matching HLA type were provided by public TCR beta signatures.

TCRdb ran MiXCR on the reads and lists one entry per CDR3 protein. The sample lists approximately 1,000,000 distinct CDR3 sequences, around 30% occurring once. Study observations and caveats: HLA-C-restricted CMV clonotypes gave the most frequent clonotype in two of eight donors.

The CDR3 totals 15 residues. The ends were cut back, 6 bases at V and 0 bases at J, with 11 bases in the middle. Germline V CDR1 and CDR2: SGHVS, FQNEAQ. This clonotype has a count of ten or more. The target antigen is unknown. The chain employs TRBV7-8 and TRBJ2-2, with unresolved D. This TCR derives from a human donor in good health (CMV status not recorded). Some clones in this sample may be carry-over from other donors' samples. The sequencing here drew on cultured CD8+ T cells from PBMCs, taken from culture after CMV antigen stimulation. CDR3 residues: CASSSRPANTGELFF. Written as DNA, the CDR3 is TGTGCCAGCAGTTCTCGGCCCGCGAACACCGGGGAGCTGTTTTTT.